The TCR beta chain under discussion was sequenced for a study of T cell changes during pregnancy in multiple sclerosis. The table came from immunoSEQ multiplex PCR; TCRdb's copy has only in-frame clones and leaves some out. The table shows tens of thousands of clones, with about 93% occurring only once. The sequences come from peripheral blood, collected in the second trimester of pregnancy. This TCR was recovered from a female donor in good health, enrolled as a control in a pregnancy study.

DNA for the CDR3: TGTGCCAGCAGCTCTTTTTTGGGGAGGGCCGGGTGGATAGATACGCAGTATTTT. Encoded protein: CASSSFLGRAGWIDTQYF. This chain joins TRBV5-6 and TRBJ2-3; 7 nucleotides line up with TRBD2. The V gene's germline CDR1 is SGHDT and CDR2 YYEEEE. V was clipped by 3 bases and J by 5 bases; unmatched bases: 18. CDR3 length equals 18 residues.